These T cell receptor beta chains were read from a single sample in a study of shared clonotypes between healthy human individuals. Measured with immunoSEQ multiplex PCR; TCRdb has only the in-frame clones, and not every one. Of about 2.1 million clones in the sample, 93% were seen once. The sample taken for sequencing was naive CD8+ T cells from PBMCs. The source is a man between 18 and 35 years old in good health. Some clones in this sample may be carry-over from other donors' samples. Both conserved end residues are part of each CDR3. A D gene is named only where the DNA matches it firmly. Expanded clones get a size class; other rows say once, few or many, or leave the size out.

size | D | J | V | CDR3 | DNA
- | - | TRBJ2-1 | TRBV4-1 | CASSATRSSYNEQFF | TGCGCCAGCAGCGCGACTAGAAGCTCCTACAATGAGCAGTTCTTC
- | - | TRBJ2-6 | TRBV11-2 | CASSSHRVTTLGANVLTF | TGTGCCAGCAGCTCGCACAGGGTTACCACCCTCGGGGCCAACGTCCTGACTTTC
- | - | TRBJ2-1 | TRBV2 | CASRQTNYNEQFF | TGTGCCAGCCGGCAAACCAACTACAATGAGCAGTTCTTC
- | TRBD1 | TRBJ1-3 | TRBV9 | CASSADRGLSGNTIYF | TGTGCCAGCAGCGCCGACAGGGGACTCTCTGGAAACACCATATATTTT
- | - | TRBJ2-1 | TRBV13 | CASSPAPNNEQFF | TGTGCCAGTTCCCCTGCCCCAAACAATGAGCAGTTCTTC
- | - | TRBJ2-7 | TRBV6-4 | CASSDSNGEAGSSWSYEQYF | TGTGCCAGCAGTGACTCGAATGGCGAAGCGGGTAGTAGCTGGTCCTACGAGCAGTACTTC
- | TRBD2 | TRBJ2-7 | TRBV5-1 | CASSLALSGRASEQYF | TGCGCCAGCAGCTTGGCCCTTAGCGGGAGGGCTAGCGAGCAGTACTTC
few | - | TRBJ1-2 | TRBV7-9 | CASSPPNYGYTF | TGTGCCAGCAGCCCCCCTAACTATGGCTACACCTTC
- | - | TRBJ2-6 | TRBV27 | CASRPRGSGANVLTF | TGTGCCAGCAGGCCGAGGGGCTCTGGGGCCAACGTCCTGACTTTC
- | - | TRBJ1-1 | TRBV19 | CASVSGNTEAFF | TGTGCGAGTGTCTCGGGGAACACTGAAGCTTTCTTT
- | - | TRBJ2-1 | TRBV9 | CASSVATSFDEQFF | TGTGCCAGCAGCGTAGCTACTAGCTTCGATGAGCAGTTCTTC
- | - | TRBJ2-1 | TRBV6-1 | CASSTRTVDNEQFF | TGTGCCAGCAGTACTCGGACAGTCGACAATGAGCAGTTCTTC